The 25 T cell receptor beta chains presented below share a single source sample, sequenced in a study of T-cell memory formation after mild COVID-19. TCRdb re-derived calls from the 5' RACE reads in MiXCR, one entry per CDR3 protein. The sample carries approximately 500,000 distinct CDR3 sequences, approximately 23% recorded once. Sequenced input: PBMCs or a T cell subset sorted from them (not recorded which). These receptors all stem from an adult woman who had mild COVID-19 (a few samples of this study predate the infection). Cell type and time point are not known.

This clonotype appeared a few times. The rearrangement uses TRBV7-2 and TRBJ2-7; 14 positions match TRBD2. J was trimmed by 4 bases and V by 4 bases; bases with no gene match: 6. CDR1 is SGHTA and CDR2 is FQGNSA in the germline V gene. The CDR3 runs to 16 residues. The CDR3 region is CASSSGLAGGQYEQYF. The CDR3 nucleotides read TGTGCCAGCAGCTCAGGACTAGCGGGAGGTCAGTACGAGCAGTACTTC.

This clonotype has only a few counts. V gene TRBV7-2 combines with J gene TRBJ2-1; 14 bases fit TRBD2. The CDR3 covers 18 residues. V gave up 5 bases and J gave up 2 bases; unmatched junction bases: 8. Germline V gene sequence: CDR1 SGHTA, CDR2 FQGNSA. The CDR3 loop is CASSPGLAGVPAYNEQFF. The DNA for the CDR3 is TGTGCCAGCAGCCCGGGACTAGCGGGGGTCCCGGCCTACAATGAGCAGTTCTTC.

This clonotype has a count of ten or more. The V and J genes are TRBV12-3 or TRBV12-4 and TRBJ2-3; the D is unclear. This CDR3 comprises 13 residues. Trimming took off 4 bases at V and 5 bases at J, with 10 bases between the two ends. In DNA, the CDR3 is TGTGCCAGCAGTTCCGGCGGCGGAGATACGCAGTATTTT. Translated: CASSSGGGDTQYF.

A few counts support this clonotype. The CDR3 region is CASSSTPYTF. Here the CDR3 DNA reads TGTGCCAGTAGTTCGACGCCTTACACCTTC. The chain joins TRBV19 to TRBJ1-2; the D is unclear. Trimming left V 5 bases short and J 11 bases short, with 9 bases between. CDR3 length: 10 residues. Germline V lookup: CDR1 LNHDA, CDR2 SQIVND (reference sequence). The whole variable domain, filled in from reference TRBV19 and TRBJ1-2, reads DGGITQSPKYLFRKEGQNVTLSCEQNLNHDAMYWYRQDPGQGLRLIYYSQIVNDFQKGDIAEGYSVSREKKESFPLTVTSAQKNPTAFYLCASSSTPYTFGSGTRLTVV.

There are a few counts of this clonotype. In DNA form, the CDR3 reads TGTGCCAGCAGCGCTAGCGGGGGCTTCTACGAGCAGTACTTC. Protein: CASSASGGFYEQYF. The chain uses TRBV25-1 and TRBJ2-7, with 10 bases aligning to TRBD2. V lost 6 bases and J lost 3; bases outside the gene matches: 5. This CDR3 has 14 residues. Looked up from germline, CDR1 is MGHDK and CDR2 is SYGVNS.

The DNA for the CDR3 is TGTGCCAGCAGAAGACAGGCTGACACTGAAGCTTTCTTT. Amino acids: CASRRQADTEAFF. The chain recombines TRBV6-6 with TRBJ1-1; D might be TRBD1 (6 bases). In germline, CDR1 is MNHNY, CDR2 SVGAGI (reference sequence). V lost 6 bases and J lost 3, with 11 bases in between. This CDR3 has 13 residues.

This rearrangement joins TRBV10-3 to TRBJ2-3; the match to TRBD2 covers 8 bases. The CDR3 is made up of 15 amino acids. CDR1 is ENHRY and CDR2 is SYGVKD in the germline V gene. Losses at the gene ends were 8 bases for V and 2 bases for J; bases not matched to a gene: 9. Here the CDR3 DNA reads TGTGCCATCGGGGTCGGGGGGGCGTCCACAGATACGCAGTATTTT. Translated: CAIGVGGASTDTQYF.

This chain uses TRBV5-1 with TRBJ2-3; 7 nucleotides match TRBD2. After removal of 1 base from V and 2 bases from J, the junction contained 4 bases not matched to a gene. CDR3 length: 15 amino acids. Germline CDR1 and CDR2: SGHRS and YFSETQ. This CDR3 reads CASSLRGGVTDTQYF. In nucleotides, the CDR3 is TGCGCCAGCAGCTTGAGGGGAGGGGTCACAGATACGCAGTATTTT. Based on the CDR3 plus reference TRBV5-1 and TRBJ2-3, the full variable domain is KAGVTQTPRYLIKTRGQQVTLSCSPISGHRSVSWYQQTPGQGLQFLFEYFSETQRNKGNFPGRFSGRQFSNSRSEMNVSTLELGDSALYLCASSLRGGVTDTQYFGPGTRLTVL.

CDR3 coding DNA: TGTGCCAGCAGGCGGGCCCACGGGACCTACGAGCAGTACTTC. Translated: CASRRAHGTYEQYF. The rearrangement links TRBV6-5 to TRBJ2-7; D possibly corresponds to TRBD2 (5 bases). The germline V gene has CDR1 MNHEY and CDR2 SVGAGI. The CDR3 consists of 14 residues. With 6 bases removed from V and 2 bases from J, the gap between germline ends came to 14 bases.

The sample holds a few counts of this clonotype. This chain links TRBV29-1 with TRBJ2-7, with 8 bases that match TRBD1. The CDR3 spans 15 residues. CDR1 SQVTM and CDR2 ANQGSEA come from the germline V gene. Trimming at V came to 2 bases and at J to 0 bases, leaving 6 bases not matched to a gene. In DNA, the CDR3 is TGCAGCGTTGAACAGGGACAGGAATACTCCTACGAGCAGTACTTC. Amino acid sequence: CSVEQGQEYSYEQYF.

The chain combines TRBV5-5 with TRBJ2-7; 10 bases fit TRBD2. V was pared by 4 bases and J by 2 bases, with 6 bases of the junction left unmatched. Per germline, CDR1 SGHKS and CDR2 YYEKEE (reference sequence). This CDR3 region has 15 residues. The CDR3 nucleotides read TGTGCCAGCAGCGAGGGGACTAGCGCAGCCTACGAGCAGTACTTC. It codes for CASSEGTSAAYEQYF.

The genes are TRBV5-1 and TRBJ1-4, with 9 positions matching TRBD1. J was trimmed by 6 bases and V by 7 bases; bases with no gene match: 10. This CDR3 spans 15 amino acids. Germline V gene sequence: CDR1 SGHRS, CDR2 YFSETQ. The CDR3 sequence is CASSSGGTGYEKLFF. The CDR3 coding sequence is TGCGCCAGCTCCTCCGGGGGGACAGGGTATGAAAAACTGTTTTTT. The entire variable domain, with the rest obtained from reference TRBV5-1 and TRBJ1-4, is as follows: KAGVTQTPRYLIKTRGQQVTLSCSPISGHRSVSWYQQTPGQGLQFLFEYFSETQRNKGNFPGRFSGRQFSNSRSEMNVSTLELGDSALYLCASSSGGTGYEKLFFGSGTQLSVL.

DNA of the CDR3: TGCGCCAGCAGCTTGGACCTAGCGGGCTTCCAAGAGACCCAGTACTTC. Its protein product is CASSLDLAGFQETQYF. This sequence joins TRBV5-1 and TRBJ2-5; 8 positions agree with TRBD2. V lost 0 bases, J lost 1 base, and 5 bases stayed unmatched. CDR1 and CDR2 from the germline V gene are SGHRS and YFSETQ. The CDR3 has 16 residues. Complete variable domain (other parts from reference TRBV5-1 and TRBJ2-5): KAGVTQTPRYLIKTRGQQVTLSCSPISGHRSVSWYQQTPGQGLQFLFEYFSETQRNKGNFPGRFSGRQFSNSRSEMNVSTLELGDSALYLCASSLDLAGFQETQYFGPGTRLLVL.

This clonotype was observed a handful of times. CDR3 sequence: CASTLRTSGLYNEQFF. The CDR3 nucleotides are TGTGCCAGCACCCTTAGGACTAGCGGCCTATACAATGAGCAGTTCTTC. V and J are TRBV12-3 or TRBV12-4 and TRBJ2-1; 10 nucleotides agree with TRBD2. Trimming at V came to 7 bases and at J to 4 bases, leaving 10 bases not matched to a gene. The CDR3 covers 16 residues.

This clonotype has more than one count but fewer than ten. This rearrangement joins TRBV3-1 to TRBJ1-1, with D tentatively TRBD1 (6 bases). Germline-derived CDR1 and CDR2 are LGHDT and YNNKEL (reference sequence). V was shortened by 4 bases and J by 3 bases, with 15 bases between the two germline ends. This CDR3 spans 15 amino acids. The DNA of the CDR3 is TGTGCCAGCAGCCCTCCTCGGGGGGCGGACACTGAAGCTTTCTTT. It codes for CASSPPRGADTEAFF.

V and J are TRBV7-9 and TRBJ1-2, with TRBD1 identical over 7 bases. The V gene end was trimmed by 5 bases and the J gene end by 7 bases; junction bases not matched to a gene: 7. CDR1 and CDR2 from the germline V gene are SEHNR and FQNEAQ (reference sequence). The CDR3 covers 13 residues. CDR3 loop: CASSLSAGGGYTF. The CDR3 bases are TGTGCCAGCAGCCTAAGTGCAGGGGGTGGCTACACCTTC.

This rearrangement joins TRBV20-1 to TRBJ2-2; D remains ambiguous. The CDR3 consists of 14 residues. V was clipped by 2 bases and J by 1 base, with 8 bases between them. In germline, CDR1 is DFQATT, CDR2 SNEGSKA (reference sequence). CDR3 residues: CSARRRLNTGELFF. The CDR3 nucleotides read TGCAGTGCTAGACGCAGATTGAACACCGGGGAGCTGTTTTTT.

This clonotype has more than one count but fewer than ten. The chain combines TRBV7-8 with TRBJ2-3, with D perhaps matching TRBD1 (6 bases). The CDR3 is 15 residues long. Trimming shortened V by 1 base and J by 2 bases, and 10 bases separated the two germline ends. Germline CDR1 SGHVS, CDR2 FQNEAQ. CDR3 loop: CASSLGQANTDTQYF. DNA for the CDR3: TGTGCCAGCAGCTTAGGACAGGCGAACACAGATACGCAGTATTTT.

The rearrangement joins TRBV29-1 to TRBJ1-2, with a possible D match to TRBD1 (5 bases). Germline V gene lookup returns CDR1 SQVTM and CDR2 ANQGSEA. The V gene lost 1 base and the J gene lost 2 bases, with 17 bases spanning the gap. CDR3 size: 16 residues. The CDR3 DNA follows: TGCAGCGTTGAAGGTGGCGGGGGACCTCAGAACTATGGCTACACCTTC. It encodes CSVEGGGGPQNYGYTF.

The J gene is TRBJ2-3, the V gene TRBV7-9; D is unresolved. Germline assignment: CDR1 SEHNR and CDR2 FQNEAQ (reference sequence). Trimming left V 1 base short and J 0 bases short, with 8 bases between. The CDR3 is 15 residues long. For the CDR3, the DNA is TGTGCCAGCAGCTTAGGGGTCTTAAGCACAGATACGCAGTATTTT. This sequence encodes CASSLGVLSTDTQYF.

This clonotype was counted a few times. The CDR3 is CASSRGHSDYEQYF. The CDR3 nucleotides read TGTGCCAGTAGCCGGGGGCATAGCGACTACGAGCAGTACTTC. V is TRBV19 and J is TRBJ2-7; D may correspond to TRBD1 or TRBD2 (6 bases each). The CDR3 has 14 amino acids. Germline V gives CDR1 LNHDA, CDR2 SQIVND (reference sequence). V lost 6 bases and J lost 3, with 15 bases in between.

This clonotype was detected only a few times. The V call is TRBV24-1, the J call TRBJ2-7, with D perhaps TRBD1 (6 bases). V dropped 4 bases and J dropped 5 bases, with 14 bases sitting between them. The CDR3 runs 14 residues. Germline V CDR1 and CDR2: KGHDR, SFDVKD. CDR3 coding DNA: TGTGCCACCAGTGACCTTGGGACACGCAACGAGCAGTACTTC. This sequence encodes CATSDLGTRNEQYF.

The sample holds a few counts of this clonotype. CDR3 in amino acids: CSAPPRGSRYNEQFF. The CDR3 region has the DNA TGCAGTGCCCCCCCTCGCGGGAGTCGGTACAATGAGCAGTTCTTC. The chain has TRBV20-1 and TRBJ2-1; the match to TRBD2 covers 7 bases. V lost 6 bases, J lost 4 bases, and 12 bases stayed unmatched. Germline CDR1 and CDR2: DFQATT and SNEGSKA (reference sequence). The CDR3 covers 15 residues.

This clonotype was counted ten times or more. This chain uses TRBV7-2 with TRBJ2-7; 12 bases fit TRBD2. With V trimmed by 0 bases and J by 4 bases, 1 base remained unmatched. This CDR3 contains 15 residues. From germline, CDR1 is SGHTA and CDR2 FQGNSA. CDR3 loop: CASSLAGLAGYEQYF. The CDR3 DNA sequence: TGTGCCAGCAGCTTAGCGGGACTAGCGGGTTACGAGCAGTACTTC.

This clonotype was observed a handful of times. The chain carries TRBV7-2 and TRBJ2-1; 7 bases fit TRBD1. V lost 5 bases, J lost 0 bases, and 4 bases stayed unmatched. Germline CDR1 SGHTA, CDR2 FQGNSA. The CDR3 spans 15 residues. CDR3 DNA: TGTGCCAGCAGCCCGGGACAGTTCTCCTACAATGAGCAGTTCTTC. As protein: CASSPGQFSYNEQFF.